What follows describes a single T cell receptor beta chain. The antigen is unknown. The authors drew around 9.4 milliliters of peripheral blood from each donor. The data were obtained in a study of blood T cells in healthy people across ages. The length of the CDR3 is 16 residues. The germline CDR1 and CDR2 sequences are SGHTA and FQGNSA. Whole-study results and caveats: PBMCs that were unsorted prevented a conclusive naive versus antigen-experienced comparison. Diversity of TCR beta per million T cells declined in a roughly linear way with age.

Sample-barcoded 5' priming and a J-beta primer mix drove a second PCR of roughly 7 to 11 cycles. All cDNA molecules were each tagged by a template-switch adaptor with 12 random nucleotides. TCRdb called the 5' RACE reads again in MiXCR, with one record for every CDR3 protein. The table records hundreds of thousands of distinct CDR3 sequences, nearly 60% of them present only once. Sequenced: blood. J is TRBJ2-4 and V is TRBV7-2; the match to TRBD2 covers 7 bases. The last part of the DNA fits TRBJ2-7 better; the J call may be wrong. This TCR derives from a man aged 25 to 40 in good health. The CDR3 spells CASSLREGFGNYEQYF. The CDR3 DNA reads TGTGCCAGCAGCCTCAGGGAGGGATTCGGAAACTACGAGCAGTACTTC.